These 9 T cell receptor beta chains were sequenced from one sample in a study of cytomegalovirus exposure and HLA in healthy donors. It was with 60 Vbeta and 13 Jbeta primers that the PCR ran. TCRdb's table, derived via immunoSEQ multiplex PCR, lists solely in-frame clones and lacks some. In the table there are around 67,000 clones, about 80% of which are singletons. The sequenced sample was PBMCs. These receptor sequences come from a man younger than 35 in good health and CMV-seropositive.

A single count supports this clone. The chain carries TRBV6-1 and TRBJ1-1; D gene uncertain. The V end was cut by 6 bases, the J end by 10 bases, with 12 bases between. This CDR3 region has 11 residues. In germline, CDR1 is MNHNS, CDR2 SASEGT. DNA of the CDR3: TGTGCCAGCAGGGGAGAGGGTGGAGCTTTCTTT. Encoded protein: CASRGEGGAFF.

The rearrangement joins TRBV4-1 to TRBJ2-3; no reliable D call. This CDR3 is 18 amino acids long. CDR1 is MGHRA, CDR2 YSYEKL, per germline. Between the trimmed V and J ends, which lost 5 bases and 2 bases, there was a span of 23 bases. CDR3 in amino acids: CASSYKALALGNTDTQYF. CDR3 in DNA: TGCGCCAGCAGCTACAAGGCTTTGGCCCTGGGCAACACAGATACGCAGTATTTT.

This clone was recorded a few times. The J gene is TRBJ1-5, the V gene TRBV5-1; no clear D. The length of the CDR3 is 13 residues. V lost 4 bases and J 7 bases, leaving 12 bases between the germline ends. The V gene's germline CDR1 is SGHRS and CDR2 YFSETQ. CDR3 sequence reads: CASSEGVNQPQHF. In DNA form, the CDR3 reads TGCGCCAGCAGCGAAGGAGTTAACCAGCCCCAGCATTTT.

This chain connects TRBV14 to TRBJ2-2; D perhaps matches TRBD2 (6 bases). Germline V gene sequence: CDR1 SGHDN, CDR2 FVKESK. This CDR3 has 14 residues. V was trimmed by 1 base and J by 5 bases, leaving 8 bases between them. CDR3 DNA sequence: TGTGCCAGCAGCCAAGCGGCGGGAACCGGGGAGCTGTTTTTT. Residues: CASSQAAGTGELFF.

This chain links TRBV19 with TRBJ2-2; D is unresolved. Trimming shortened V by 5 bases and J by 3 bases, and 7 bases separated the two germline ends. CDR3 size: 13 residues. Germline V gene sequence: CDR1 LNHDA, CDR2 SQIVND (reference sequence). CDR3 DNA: TGTGCCAGTAGTTCTATGGACACCGGGGAGCTGTTTTTT. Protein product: CASSSMDTGELFF.

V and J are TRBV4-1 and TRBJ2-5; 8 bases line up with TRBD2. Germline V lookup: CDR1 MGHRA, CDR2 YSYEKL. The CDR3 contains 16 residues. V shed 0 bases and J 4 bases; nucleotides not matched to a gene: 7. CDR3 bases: TGCGCCAGCAGCCAAGACGGAGCGGGGGCCGGAGAGACCCAGTACTTC. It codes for CASSQDGAGAGETQYF.

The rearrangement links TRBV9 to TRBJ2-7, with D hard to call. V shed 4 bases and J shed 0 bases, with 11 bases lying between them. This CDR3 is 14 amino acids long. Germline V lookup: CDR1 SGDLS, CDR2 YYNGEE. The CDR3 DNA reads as TGTGCCAGCAGCACCGGTCCTAGCTCCTACGAGCAGTACTTC. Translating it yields CASSTGPSSYEQYF.

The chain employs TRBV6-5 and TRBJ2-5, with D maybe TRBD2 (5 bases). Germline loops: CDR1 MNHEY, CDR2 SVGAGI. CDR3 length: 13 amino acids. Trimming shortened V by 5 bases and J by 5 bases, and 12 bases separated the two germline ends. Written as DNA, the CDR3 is TGTGCCAGCAGTGGCAGCGGCGGGGAGACCCAGTACTTC. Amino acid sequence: CASSGSGGETQYF.

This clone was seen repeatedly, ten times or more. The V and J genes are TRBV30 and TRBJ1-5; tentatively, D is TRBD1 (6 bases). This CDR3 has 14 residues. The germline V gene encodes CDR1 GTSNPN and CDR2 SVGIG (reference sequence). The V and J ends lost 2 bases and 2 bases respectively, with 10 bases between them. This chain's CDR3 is CAWSSSGGNQPQHF. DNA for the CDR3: TGTGCCTGGAGTTCTTCAGGGGGCAATCAGCCCCAGCATTTT.